This T cell receptor (beta chain) is from a study of T cell responses to AZD1222 COVID-19 vaccine. Whole-study results and caveats: Among spike-specific TCRs, nearly half reportedly target unmutated variant regions. Rises in breadth and depth of Spike-specific TCRs came after two AZD1222 doses.

Note on this clone: What it binds is not known.

With 6 bases clipped from V and 7 bases from J, the junction kept 2 bases outside the gene matches. Germline loops: CDR1 LNHDA, CDR2 SQIVND (reference sequence). The CDR3 covers 14 residues. The data were produced by immunoSEQ multiplex PCR, yet TCRdb's version contains in-frame clones alone and is incomplete. The table includes about 170,000 clones, approximately 92% detected once. Source: peripheral blood, taken on day 0 of AZD1222 vaccination. The chain uses TRBV19 and TRBJ1-6; 11 bases are a match to TRBD1. The clonotype comes from an adult in good health. The CDR3 DNA sequence: TGTGCCAGTAGCGGGGACAGGGGGAATTCACCCCTCCACTTT. Its translation: CASSGDRGNSPLHF.